These 20 T cell receptor beta chains came from one sample sequenced in a study of OX40 agonist ivuxolimab in advanced cancers. Sequenced by immunoSEQ multiplex PCR; TCRdb stores in-frame clones only, minus some. The profile shows 60,000 to 100,000 clones, approximately 90% of them singletons. The sample consisted of CD4+ or CD8+ T cells sorted from blood, taken in a trial of the OX40 agonist ivuxolimab. Receptor source: an adult with an advanced solid tumor such as melanoma, head and neck, liver or kidney cancer.

V gene TRBV4-1 combines with J gene TRBJ1-4; D gene uncertain. V was clipped by 4 bases and J by 0 bases, with 12 bases between them. The CDR3 sequence is 16 residues long. Germline lookup yields CDR1 MGHRA and CDR2 YSYEKL. The CDR3 coding sequence is TGCGCCAGCAGCCGCGCCGCTCCTGCAACTAATGAAAAACTGTTTTTT. This codes for CASSRAAPATNEKLFF.

The rearrangement joins TRBV29-1 to TRBJ1-2, with a possible D match to TRBD1 (5 bases). V lost 4 bases, J lost 0 bases, and 12 bases lay in between. Germline loops: CDR1 SQVTM, CDR2 ANQGSEA. The CDR3 covers 14 residues. The CDR3 nucleotides are TGCAGCGTTGTGGGGCCGAGAGCTAACTATGGCTACACCTTC. This sequence encodes CSVVGPRANYGYTF.

The chain joins TRBV6-5 to TRBJ2-3; no reliable D call. V lost 3 bases, J lost 7 bases, and 11 bases lay in between. CDR1 MNHEY and CDR2 SVGAGI come from the germline V gene. The CDR3 spans 13 residues. The CDR3 bases are TGTGCCAGCAGTTATGCAGAGTCAAATACGCAGTATTTT. Translating gives CASSYAESNTQYF.

V and J are TRBV11-2 and TRBJ1-5, with 7 bases identical to TRBD1. Germline loops: CDR1 SGHAT, CDR2 FQNNGV. The CDR3 sequence is 19 residues long. V lost 3 bases and J lost 0; bases outside the gene matches: 14. CDR3 loop: CASSLKEADRSYSNQPQHF. Here the CDR3 DNA reads TGTGCCAGCAGCTTGAAAGAAGCGGACAGGTCCTATAGCAATCAGCCCCAGCATTTT.

Only one count was recorded for this clone. This rearrangement joins TRBV7-2 to TRBJ2-2; 10 bases are shared with TRBD2. After removal of 1 base from V and 1 base from J, the junction contained 3 bases not matched to a gene. Germline lookup yields CDR1 SGHTA and CDR2 FQGNSA. This CDR3 region has 17 residues. CDR3 sequence (DNA): TGTGCCAGCAGCTTAGAACTAGCGGGATGGAACACCGGGGAGCTGTTTTTT. This sequence encodes CASSLELAGWNTGELFF.

The J gene is TRBJ1-1, the V gene TRBV7-6; D unclear. The CDR3 length is 15 residues. V shed 0 bases and J shed 4 bases, with 12 bases lying between them. Germline CDR1 reads SGHVS; CDR2 reads FNYEAQ. Here the CDR3 DNA reads TGTGCCAGCAGCTTAGCGTTGGGCACGTCCACTGAAGCTTTCTTT. Amino acid sequence: CASSLALGTSTEAFF.

The rearrangement links TRBV7-2 to TRBJ1-1; D uncertain. Germline V gene lookup returns CDR1 SGHTA and CDR2 FQGNSA. The V end lost 4 bases, the J end lost 5 bases, and 14 bases lay between the germline ends. The CDR3 spans 14 residues. The CDR3 region is CASSSLLSLTEAFF. The CDR3 nucleotides are TGTGCCAGCAGCTCCCTACTAAGTCTGACTGAAGCTTTCTTT.

The rearrangement joins TRBV27 to TRBJ2-7; 9 nucleotides match TRBD1. Germline V CDR1 and CDR2: MNHEY, SMNVEV (reference sequence). The V gene end was trimmed by 4 bases and the J gene end by 6 bases; junction bases not matched to a gene: 4. This CDR3 is 13 amino acids long. The CDR3, as DNA: TGTGCCAGCAGTTGGGACAGGGTCGGCGAGCAGTACTTC. The encoded protein is CASSWDRVGEQYF.

The chain couples TRBV11-2 to TRBJ1-4; D not certain. The CDR3 extends over 15 amino acids. CDR1 and CDR2 from the germline V gene are SGHAT and FQNNGV. Trimming removed 5 bases at V and 7 bases at J, with 17 bases between. The CDR3 spells CASSPPTGRGEKLFF. The CDR3 nucleotides read TGTGCCAGCAGCCCACCAACCGGACGAGGTGAAAAACTGTTTTTT.

J is TRBJ2-6 and V is TRBV5-1; D perhaps matches TRBD2 (5 bases). This CDR3 has 15 amino acids. Per the germline V gene, CDR1 is SGHRS and CDR2 is YFSETQ. The V end was cut by 6 bases, the J end by 2 bases, with 12 bases between. The CDR3 DNA follows: TGCGCCAGCACCTCCCCGGGGACTGGGGCCAACGTCCTGACTTTC. This codes for CASTSPGTGANVLTF. Drawing the rest from reference TRBV5-1 and TRBJ2-6, the complete variable domain is KAGVTQTPRYLIKTRGQQVTLSCSPISGHRSVSWYQQTPGQGLQFLFEYFSETQRNKGNFPGRFSGRQFSNSRSEMNVSTLELGDSALYLCASTSPGTGANVLTFGAGSRLTVL.

The chain links TRBV9 to TRBJ1-1; tentatively, D is TRBD1 (5 bases). The length of the CDR3 is 13 residues. V gave up 4 bases and J gave up 7 bases, with 14 bases separating them. Looked up from germline, CDR1 is SGDLS and CDR2 is YYNGEE. The CDR3, as DNA: TGTGCCAGCAGCCCAAACGGGGGGTTTGAAGCTTTCTTT. Protein sequence: CASSPNGGFEAFF.

The chain carries TRBV28 and TRBJ2-3; 10 bases are shared with TRBD1. This CDR3 comprises 19 residues. Germline V CDR1 and CDR2: MDHEN, SYDVKM. V gave up 3 bases and J gave up 3 bases; unmatched junction bases: 15. Here the CDR3 DNA reads TGTGCCAGCAGTTTTAGGGGTTCAGGGGACAGGGGTCGGACAGATACGCAGTATTTT. It codes for CASSFRGSGDRGRTDTQYF.

This rearrangement joins TRBV18 to TRBJ2-3; D remains ambiguous. This CDR3 spans 14 amino acids. Germline V gene data show CDR1 as KGHSH and CDR2 as LQKENI. V was pared by 3 bases and J by 2 bases, with 9 bases between. Here the CDR3 reads CASSPGRYTDTQYF. CDR3 coding DNA: TGTGCCAGCTCACCGGGCAGGTACACAGATACGCAGTATTTT.

This clone appeared a single time. This chain uses TRBV9 with TRBJ1-6, with TRBD1 matching 9 bases. V trimming: 4 bases; J trimming: 14 bases; junction bases outside the gene matches: 7. This CDR3 is 13 amino acids long. Germline V CDR1 and CDR2: SGDLS, YYNGEE. Here the CDR3 reads CASSPGTGQSLHF. The CDR3 DNA reads TGTGCCAGCAGCCCAGGGACAGGGCAGTCCCTCCACTTT.

The chain uses TRBV9 and TRBJ2-2; TRBD2 aligns across 10 bases. V shed 4 bases, J shed 0 bases, and the junction held 6 bases outside the gene matches. This CDR3 is 17 amino acids long. Germline V gene data show CDR1 as SGDLS and CDR2 as YYNGEE. The CDR3 loop is CASSLSLAGANTGELFF. DNA of the CDR3: TGTGCCAGCAGCCTAAGCCTAGCGGGGGCGAACACCGGGGAGCTGTTTTTT.

This chain connects TRBV4-3 to TRBJ2-3; the D is unclear. Germline V gene data show CDR1 as LGHNA and CDR2 as YSLEER. The V end lost 0 bases, the J end lost 7 bases, and 11 bases lay between the germline ends. The CDR3 is 14 amino acids. The CDR3 sequence: CASSQDLGKYTQYF. CDR3 bases: TGCGCCAGCAGCCAAGATTTAGGGAAATATACGCAGTATTTT.

The J gene is TRBJ2-7, the V gene TRBV10-2; D possibly corresponds to TRBD2 (5 bases). This CDR3 region has 15 residues. The germline V gene has CDR1 WSHSY and CDR2 SAAADI. Trimming removed 3 bases from V and 3 bases from J, with 15 bases in between. The CDR3 here is CASSERIASIYEQYF. In nucleotides, the CDR3 is TGCGCCAGCAGTGAACGTATTGCTAGCATCTACGAGCAGTACTTC.

This rearrangement joins TRBV30 to TRBJ1-5, with 7 bases aligning to TRBD1. The CDR3 loop spans 14 amino acids. Trimming at V came to 7 bases and at J to 2 bases, leaving 8 bases not matched to a gene. Germline V CDR1 and CDR2: GTSNPN, SVGIG (reference sequence). This CDR3 is CASSTGIGNQPQHF. In DNA form, the CDR3 reads TGTGCCTCCTCGACAGGGATCGGCAATCAGCCCCAGCATTTT. Drawing the rest from reference TRBV30 and TRBJ1-5, the complete variable domain is SQTIHQWPATLVQPVGSPLSLECTVEGTSNPNLYWYRQAAGRGLQLLFYSVGIGQISSEVPQNLSASRPQDRQFILSSKKLLLSDSGFYLCASSTGIGNQPQHFGDGTRLSIL.

This chain joins TRBV5-6 and TRBJ2-7; 7 bases fit TRBD1. Germline trimming cut 4 bases from V and 4 bases from J; bases unmatched to any gene: 2. Per the germline V gene, CDR1 is SGHDT and CDR2 is YYEEEE. The CDR3 spans 12 residues. CDR3 sequence: CASSTGVYEQYF. In nucleotides, the CDR3 is TGTGCCAGCAGCACAGGGGTATACGAGCAGTACTTC. Based on the CDR3 plus reference TRBV5-6 and TRBJ2-7, the full variable domain is DAGVTQSPTHLIKTRGQQVTLRCSPKSGHDTVSWYQQALGQGPQFIFQYYEEEERQRGNFPDRFSGHQFPNYSSELNVNALLLGDSALYLCASSTGVYEQYFGPGTRLTVT.

The rearrangement links TRBV27 to TRBJ2-1; D is perhaps TRBD2 (6 bases). There are 16 residues in the CDR3. CDR1 is MNHEY and CDR2 is SMNVEV in the germline V gene (reference sequence). V lost 3 bases and J lost 1, with 13 bases in between. In DNA, the CDR3 is TGTGCCAGCAGTTTTATCGGGGGTGAATCCTACAATGAGCAGTTCTTC. Its protein is CASSFIGGESYNEQFF.